This T cell receptor (beta chain) is drawn from a study of beta chain features in type 1 diabetes. Study-wide findings and caveats: Among patients with Type 1 diabetes, TCRB CDR3s were moderately but significantly shorter in every one of the four CD4+ subsets. Patients with type 1 diabetes carried fewer insertions and had more deletions at their VDJ junctions. Highly expressing activated T cells could be over-counted with a cDNA template. PCR might favor shorter templates, but any such skew would affect patients and controls equally.

V shed 0 bases, J shed 3 bases, and the junction held 7 bases outside the gene matches. The CDR3 length is 16 residues. Looked up from germline, CDR1 is SGHRS and CDR2 is YFSETQ. The entirety of the isolated RNA underwent reverse transcription, so expressed TCRB transcripts were sequenced. Libraries were prepared by immunoSEQ multiplex PCR; TCRdb keeps only in-frame clonotypes and omits some of them. Of about 160,000 clones listed, around 8.4% are singletons. This clone was observed a few times. Its antigen is as yet unknown. The rearrangement links TRBV5-1 to TRBJ2-7, with 9 bases identical to TRBD1. The sequence derives from a woman between 18 and 29 years old with type 1 diabetes. Sequenced material: central memory CD4+ T cells from blood. The CDR3 coding sequence is TGCGCCAGCAGCTTGGGGGGGACAGGGACGAGCTACGAGCAGTACTTC. It specifies CASSLGGTGTSYEQYF.